The rows below give T cell receptor beta chains drawn from one sample of a study of T cells in Graves' hyperthyroidism and ophthalmopathy. Via MiXCR, TCRdb re-called the multiplex PCR reads, giving one row per CDR3 protein. Of 500,000 to 650,000 distinct CDR3 sequences in the sample, more than 15% were seen once. The sequenced sample consisted of blood. The receptors come from a woman between 18 and 29 years old with Graves' ophthalmopathy. CDR3s include the opening cysteine and the closing phenylalanine or tryptophan. A D gene is named only where the DNA matches it firmly. The size entry is marked missing in some rows and otherwise reads once, few, many or a size class.

length: 14
V: TRBV28
size: many
D: TRBD1
J: TRBJ2-1
CDR3: CASSSRDRVNEQFF
DNA: TGTGCCAGCAGTTCCCGGGACAGGGTCAATGAGCAGTTCTTC

length: 16
V: TRBV20-1
size: .
D: .
J: TRBJ1-1
CDR3: CSARTPQRGSGTEAFF
DNA: TGCAGTGCTAGAACACCCCAGAGGGGTAGCGGCACTGAAGCTTTCTTT

length: 14
V: TRBV12-3/TRBV12-4
size: many
D: TRBD1
J: TRBJ1-2
CDR3: CASTPTGEGYGYTF
DNA: TGTGCCAGCACCCCGACAGGGGAAGGCTATGGCTACACCTTC

length: 14
V: TRBV6-1
size: many
D: TRBD2
J: TRBJ2-7
CDR3: CASNRGGTSYEQYF
DNA: TGTGCCAGCAACCGGGGGGGGACGTCCTACGAGCAGTACTTC

length: 13
V: TRBV28
size: many
D: .
J: TRBJ1-5
CDR3: CASSFRTGQPQHF
DNA: TGTGCCAGCAGTTTCCGGACGGGCCAGCCCCAGCATTTT

length: 14
V: TRBV2
size: many
D: .
J: TRBJ1-5
CDR3: CASSESGPYQPQHF
DNA: TGTGCCAGCAGTGAATCCGGACCTTATCAGCCCCAGCATTTT

length: 16
V: TRBV20-1
size: many
D: TRBD1
J: TRBJ1-2
CDR3: CSASGGQGAKNYGYTF
DNA: TGCAGTGCTAGCGGCGGACAGGGGGCAAAAAACTATGGCTACACCTTC

length: 14
V: TRBV20-1
size: many
D: TRBD1
J: TRBJ2-5
CDR3: CSARGERGPETQYF
DNA: TGCAGTGCTAGAGGAGAAAGGGGGCCGGAGACCCAGTACTTC

length: 19
V: TRBV7-2
size: few
D: TRBD1
J: TRBJ1-5
CDR3: CASSLKLDRGGLSNQPQHF
DNA: TGTGCCAGCAGCTTAAAGCTGGACAGGGGTGGACTCAGCAATCAGCCCCAGCATTTT

length: 13
V: TRBV28
size: many
D: TRBD1
J: TRBJ1-1
CDR3: CASSRRGYTEAFF
DNA: TGTGCCAGCAGTCGCAGGGGGTACACTGAAGCTTTCTTT

length: 14
V: TRBV5-1
size: .
D: .
J: TRBJ1-1
CDR3: CASSEDVEGTEAFF
DNA: TGCGCCAGCAGCGAGGACGTAGAGGGCACTGAAGCTTTCTTT

length: 18
V: TRBV27
size: few
D: .
J: TRBJ2-7
CDR3: CASSRFGDLTFPTYEQYF
DNA: TGTGCCAGCAGTCGATTCGGTGACCTGACTTTCCCAACCTACGAGCAGTACTTC

length: 17
V: TRBV28
size: many
D: TRBD1
J: TRBJ2-1
CDR3: CASSLLTGTETYNEQFF
DNA: TGTGCCAGCAGTTTATTAACCGGGACAGAGACCTACAATGAGCAGTTCTTC

length: 17
V: TRBV28
size: many
D: .
J: TRBJ2-3
CDR3: CASSPSWFSNPGNTQYF
DNA: TGTGCCAGCAGTCCCTCTTGGTTTTCGAACCCGGGTAATACGCAGTATTTT

length: 15
V: TRBV20-1
size: .
D: .
J: TRBJ1-4
CDR3: CSATVGAGLQEKLFF
DNA: TGCAGTGCTACGGTGGGGGCAGGTTTGCAAGAAAAACTGTTTTTT

length: 17
V: TRBV7-2
size: many
D: .
J: TRBJ2-1
CDR3: CASSLAPSGVGYNEQFF
DNA: TGTGCCAGCAGCTTAGCTCCGTCCGGAGTGGGTTACAATGAGCAGTTCTTC

length: 14
V: TRBV11-2
size: many
D: .
J: TRBJ2-7
CDR3: CASSLDLASNEQYF
DNA: TGTGCCAGCAGCTTAGATCTGGCTAGTAACGAGCAGTACTTC

length: 15
V: TRBV19
size: .
D: .
J: TRBJ1-5
CDR3: CASSPLGGKSQPQHF
DNA: TGTGCCAGTAGCCCCCTCGGGGGGAAGAGTCAGCCCCAGCATTTT

length: 17
V: TRBV6-2/TRBV6-3
size: many
D: TRBD1
J: TRBJ2-7
CDR3: CASTQHRDRGRVDEQYF
DNA: TGTGCCAGCACCCAGCATCGGGACAGGGGCCGAGTCGACGAGCAGTACTTC

length: 14
V: TRBV29-1
size: many
D: TRBD2
J: TRBJ2-1
CDR3: CSVTGTSGYNEQFF
DNA: TGCAGCGTAACCGGGACTAGCGGATACAATGAGCAGTTCTTC

length: 15
V: TRBV6-2/TRBV6-3
size: .
D: TRBD2
J: TRBJ2-1
CDR3: CASSLVSSGGNEQFF
DNA: TGTGCCAGCAGTTTGGTATCTAGCGGGGGCAATGAGCAGTTCTTC

length: 17
V: TRBV2
size: many
D: .
J: TRBJ1-1
CDR3: CASSYPEGARGPLEAFF
DNA: TGTGCCAGCAGTTACCCCGAAGGGGCACGAGGGCCCCTAGAAGCTTTCTTT

length: 11
V: TRBV30
size: few
D: .
J: TRBJ1-1
CDR3: CAWGQSSEAFF
DNA: TGTGCCTGGGGCCAATCGTCTGAAGCTTTCTTT

length: 17
V: TRBV5-1
size: many
D: TRBD2
J: TRBJ2-3
CDR3: CASSPGPGTSGGDTQYF
DNA: TGCGCCAGCAGCCCCGGACCCGGGACTAGCGGGGGTGATACGCAGTATTTT

length: 13
V: TRBV2
size: many
D: .
J: TRBJ1-1
CDR3: CASSGIEDTEAFF
DNA: TGTGCCAGCAGTGGCATCGAGGACACTGAAGCTTTCTTT

length: 15
V: TRBV14
size: .
D: .
J: TRBJ2-1
CDR3: CASSQRIVGDNEQFF
DNA: TGTGCCAGCAGCCAGAGGATTGTGGGGGACAATGAGCAGTTCTTC

length: 15
V: TRBV7-2
size: many
D: TRBD1
J: TRBJ1-5
CDR3: CASSFTGAVNQPQHF
DNA: TGTGCCAGCAGCTTTACAGGGGCCGTCAATCAGCCCCAGCATTTT

length: 15
V: TRBV6-1
size: many
D: .
J: TRBJ1-1
CDR3: CASTRVKTVNTEAFF
DNA: TGTGCCAGCACGAGGGTTAAGACAGTGAACACTGAAGCTTTCTTT

length: 15
V: TRBV28
size: .
D: .
J: TRBJ2-7
CDR3: CASSFRGLQGHEQYF
DNA: TGTGCCAGCAGTTTTCGGGGATTGCAGGGCCACGAGCAGTACTTC

length: 16
V: TRBV3-1
size: many
D: .
J: TRBJ2-5
CDR3: CASSQARGRPQETQYF
DNA: TGTGCCAGCAGCCAAGCCCGGGGGCGGCCCCAAGAGACCCAGTACTTC

length: 14
V: TRBV7-9
size: few
D: .
J: TRBJ1-1
CDR3: CASSSPGAGTEAFF
DNA: TGTGCCAGCAGCTCCCCCGGCGCGGGCACTGAAGCTTTCTTT

length: 13
V: TRBV6-2/TRBV6-3
size: many
D: .
J: TRBJ1-1
CDR3: CASSYSQRTEAFF
DNA: TGTGCCAGCAGTTACTCCCAAAGAACTGAAGCTTTCTTT

length: 15
V: TRBV27
size: few
D: .
J: TRBJ2-2
CDR3: CASSLEGLGTGELFF
DNA: TGTGCCAGCAGTTTAGAGGGGTTAGGGACCGGGGAGCTGTTTTTT

length: 13
V: TRBV7-9
size: many
D: TRBD1
J: TRBJ1-2
CDR3: CASSFDRAYGYTF
DNA: TGTGCCAGCAGCTTCGACAGGGCCTATGGCTACACCTTC

length: 16
V: TRBV5-1
size: .
D: TRBD2
J: TRBJ2-2
CDR3: CASRTAGGPSTGELFF
DNA: TGCGCCAGCAGGACAGCGGGGGGGCCGAGCACCGGGGAGCTGTTTTTT

length: 16
V: TRBV5-5
size: .
D: TRBD1
J: TRBJ1-1
CDR3: CASSLDPTRGLTEAFF
DNA: TGTGCCAGCAGCTTGGATCCCACAAGGGGGCTCACTGAAGCTTTCTTT

length: 15
V: TRBV11-2
size: .
D: TRBD1
J: TRBJ2-2
CDR3: CASSTRQGNTGELFF
DNA: TGTGCCAGCAGCACCCGACAGGGGAACACCGGGGAGCTGTTTTTT

length: 15
V: TRBV7-8
size: many
D: TRBD1
J: TRBJ2-7
CDR3: CASSLGGQADYEQYF
DNA: TGTGCCAGCAGCTTAGGGGGACAGGCGGACTACGAGCAGTACTTC

length: 17
V: TRBV20-1
size: once
D: TRBD2
J: TRBJ2-1
CDR3: CSASPTSGRAAYNEQFF
DNA: TGCAGTGCTAGTCCGACTAGCGGGAGGGCTGCCTACAATGAGCAGTTCTTC

length: 12
V: TRBV29-1
size: many
D: .
J: TRBJ1-2
CDR3: CSGYRANYGYTF
DNA: TGCAGCGGTTACAGGGCTAACTATGGCTACACCTTC

length: 16
V: TRBV12-3/TRBV12-4
size: .
D: .
J: TRBJ2-1
CDR3: CASGTRGRGPYNEQFF
DNA: TGTGCCAGCGGAACGAGGGGCCGGGGCCCCTACAATGAGCAGTTCTTC

length: 16
V: TRBV5-1
size: many
D: TRBD1
J: TRBJ1-1
CDR3: CASRRTGSTMNTEAFF
DNA: TGCGCCAGCAGGCGGACAGGAAGTACTATGAACACTGAAGCTTTCTTT

length: 16
V: TRBV18
size: .
D: .
J: TRBJ1-5
CDR3: CASSPPGGAHGGAQHF
DNA: TGTGCCAGCTCACCACCGGGGGGTGCCCATGGGGGGGCCCAGCATTTT

length: 15
V: TRBV12-3/TRBV12-4
size: .
D: TRBD1
J: TRBJ1-2
CDR3: CASSPTGTGDNGYTF
DNA: TGTGCCAGCAGCCCAACCGGGACAGGGGATAATGGCTACACCTTC

length: 16
V: TRBV24-1
size: .
D: TRBD2
J: TRBJ2-7
CDR3: CATSANAGTSIDEQYF
DNA: TGTGCCACCAGTGCCAACGCCGGGACTAGTATCGACGAGCAGTACTTC

length: 14
V: TRBV29-1
size: many
D: TRBD1
J: TRBJ2-7
CDR3: CSVEIQGRTYEQYF
DNA: TGCAGCGTTGAAATACAGGGGAGAACCTACGAGCAGTACTTC

length: 12
V: TRBV30
size: .
D: TRBD1
J: TRBJ1-1
CDR3: CAWRIHRGLAFF
DNA: TGTGCCTGGAGGATACACAGGGGGCTAGCTTTCTTT

length: 12
V: TRBV28
size: many
D: .
J: TRBJ2-3
CDR3: CASSLEGWAQYF
DNA: TGTGCCAGCAGTTTGGAAGGTTGGGCGCAGTATTTT

length: 14
V: TRBV2
size: .
D: .
J: TRBJ1-1
CDR3: CASIRGGPGTPAFF
DNA: TGTGCCAGCATACGAGGGGGGCCCGGGACCCCAGCTTTCTTT

length: 12
V: TRBV6-1
size: .
D: .
J: TRBJ1-1
CDR3: CASSSWGREAFF
DNA: TGTGCCAGCAGTTCATGGGGGAGAGAAGCTTTCTTT

length: 14
V: TRBV2
size: many
D: TRBD1
J: TRBJ2-1
CDR3: CASRTGTENNEQFF
DNA: TGTGCCAGCAGAACCGGGACAGAAAACAATGAGCAGTTCTTC

length: 13
V: TRBV27
size: few
D: .
J: TRBJ2-1
CDR3: CASRPTAGNEQFF
DNA: TGTGCCAGCAGACCAACCGCCGGGAATGAGCAGTTCTTC

length: 12
V: TRBV10-3
size: .
D: TRBD1
J: TRBJ2-1
CDR3: CAISGTGNEQFF
DNA: TGTGCCATCAGTGGGACAGGGAATGAGCAGTTCTTC

length: 15
V: TRBV7-8
size: .
D: .
J: TRBJ2-3
CDR3: CASSFRAIASDTQYF
DNA: TGTGCCAGCAGCTTTCGGGCGATAGCGTCTGATACGCAGTATTTT

length: 14
V: TRBV7-9
size: .
D: .
J: TRBJ1-5
CDR3: CASSHRGTNQPQHF
DNA: TGTGCCAGCAGCCACCGAGGGACCAATCAGCCCCAGCATTTT

length: 21
V: TRBV3-1
size: few
D: TRBD2
J: TRBJ2-4
CDR3: CASSQVLAGAWDQLAKNIQYF
DNA: TGTGCCAGCAGCCAAGTCCTAGCGGGAGCTTGGGATCAATTAGCCAAAAACATTCAGTACTTC

length: 13
V: TRBV2
size: .
D: .
J: TRBJ1-2
CDR3: CASKYAGLEGYTF
DNA: TGTGCCAGCAAGTACGCGGGCCTGGAAGGCTACACCTTC